This passage covers 9 T cell receptor beta chains from one sample sequenced in a study of blood T cell repertoires in COVID-19. Profiling relied on immunoSEQ multiplex PCR, and the TCRdb table lists in-frame clones only, not all of them. The table shows about 76,000 clones, with about nine tenths occurring only once. The source material was peripheral blood. The origin of the receptors is a woman in her 50s in a cohort sampled during active COVID-19.

This clone appeared a single time. The chain combines TRBV5-4 with TRBJ2-7; TRBD1 is a possible D gene (8 bases). V lost 2 bases and J lost 7, with 19 bases in between. The CDR3 runs 15 residues. In germline, CDR1 is SGHNT, CDR2 YYREEE (reference sequence). This chain's CDR3 is CASSFGQGGQYEQYF. The CDR3 DNA reads TGTGCCAGCAGCTTTGGACAGGGAGGGCAATATGAGCAGTACTTC.

This chain joins TRBV6-5 and TRBJ2-1, with TRBD2 identical over 9 bases. The trim removed 1 base at V and 5 bases at J, leaving 6 bases unmatched. The CDR3 loop spans 16 amino acids. Germline CDR1 and CDR2: MNHEY and SVGAGI. The CDR3 DNA sequence: TGTGCCAGCAGTTACTTACGACTAGCGGAAAACAATGAGCAGTTCTTC. Translated, it gives CASSYLRLAENNEQFF.

This sequence joins TRBV9 and TRBJ1-1; TRBD1 might be the D (5 bases). The germline V gene has CDR1 SGDLS and CDR2 YYNGEE. The V end was cut by 3 bases, the J end by 1 base, with 7 bases between. The CDR3 covers 13 residues. The CDR3 coding sequence is TGTGCCAGCAGCGGCCAGGGGAACACTGAAGCTTTCTTT. Protein sequence: CASSGQGNTEAFF.

The V call is TRBV14, the J call TRBJ1-3, with 9 bases lining up with TRBD1. The germline V gene encodes CDR1 SGHDN and CDR2 FVKESK. V shed 4 bases and J 2 bases; nucleotides not matched to a gene: 3. This CDR3 is 15 amino acids long. The DNA for the CDR3 is TGTGCCAGCAGCCCGACAGGGGGGACTGGAAACACCATATATTTT. As protein: CASSPTGGTGNTIYF.

The sample holds a few counts of this clone. CDR3 loop: CASSFGGGGNQPQHF. The DNA for the CDR3 is TGTGCCAGCAGCTTCGGAGGGGGCGGCAATCAGCCCCAGCATTTT. The chain recombines TRBV5-6 with TRBJ1-5, with 7 bases that match TRBD1. The V gene's germline CDR1 is SGHDT and CDR2 YYEEEE. V lost 2 bases, J lost 2 bases, and 4 bases stayed unmatched. CDR3 length: 15 residues.

The rearrangement uses TRBV6-6 and TRBJ2-7, with TRBD2 matching over 7 bases. This CDR3 region has 15 residues. Germline CDR1 is MNHNY and CDR2 is SVGAGI (reference sequence). With V trimmed by 7 bases and J by 6 bases, 15 bases remained unmatched. The CDR3 nucleotides read TGTGCCAGCACCCCACTGGGGCGGGAGAGGGGCGAGCAGTACTTC. Amino acid sequence: CASTPLGRERGEQYF.

This clone was seen only once. This sequence joins TRBV18 and TRBJ1-1; possibly TRBD1 for D (5 bases). CDR3 size: 16 residues. V lost 0 bases, J lost 1 base, and 12 bases lay in between. Germline V gene sequence: CDR1 KGHSH, CDR2 LQKENI. Here the CDR3 reads CASSPPSGGSNTEAFF. As DNA, the CDR3 is TGTGCCAGCTCACCACCGAGCGGGGGTTCGAACACTGAAGCTTTCTTT.

The chain employs TRBV12-3 or TRBV12-4 and TRBJ1-1; maybe TRBD1 (6 bases). The CDR3 contains 13 residues. V was clipped by 7 bases and J by 2 bases, with 11 bases between them. This CDR3 reads CASTNRENTEAFF. In DNA, the CDR3 is TGTGCCAGCACCAACAGGGAAAACACTGAAGCTTTCTTT.

The chain couples TRBV4-2 to TRBJ2-1; 9 nucleotides line up with TRBD2. The CDR3 totals 15 residues. CDR1 and CDR2 (germline): LGHNA, YNFKEQ. J was trimmed by 4 bases and V by 4 bases; bases with no gene match: 5. The CDR3 protein is CASSPLAGEYNEQFF. The CDR3 nucleotides read TGTGCCAGCAGCCCGTTAGCGGGAGAGTACAATGAGCAGTTCTTC.